This TCR beta chain was found in a study of T cell responses to AZD1222 COVID-19 vaccine. Overall study results and limits: All repertoire sampling was performed exclusively after the peak T cell response.

V shed 3 bases and J 9 bases; nucleotides not matched to a gene: 4. Germline CDR1 reads KGHSH; CDR2 reads LQKENI. CDR3 length: 12 residues. Some clones are missing from TCRdb's copy, which holds only in-frame ones; the method was immunoSEQ multiplex PCR. The data contain about 150,000 clones, 89% of them singletons. Notes on this clone: The antigen is undetermined.

This receptor was obtained from an adult in good health. The chain employs TRBV18 and TRBJ2-5; 7 nucleotides align to TRBD2. The material sequenced was peripheral blood, taken on day 0 of AZD1222 vaccination. The CDR3 DNA reads TGTGCCAGCTCACCTGGGAGGGAGGCCCAGTACTTC. Translated: CASSPGREAQYF.